A single sample gave rise to the 15 T cell receptor beta chains below, sequenced in a study of blood T cell repertoires in COVID-19. Repertoires were generated with immunoSEQ multiplex PCR, while TCRdb's copy carries only in-frame clones and drops some. The data contain around 260,000 clones, around nine tenths of them singletons. The sequenced sample consisted of PBMCs or T cells enriched from blood (not recorded which). The receptor set was obtained from a woman aged 25 to 39 who had recovered from COVID-19.

J is TRBJ1-3 and V is TRBV4-2; D call uncertain. The CDR3 has 16 residues. The germline V gene has CDR1 LGHNA and CDR2 YNFKEQ. With 4 bases removed from V and 0 bases from J, the gap between germline ends came to 13 bases. CDR3 sequence: CASSLEEVISGNTIYF. CDR3 sequence (DNA): TGTGCCAGCAGCCTGGAGGAAGTAATCTCTGGAAACACCATATATTTT.

V is TRBV28 and J is TRBJ2-2; D possibly corresponds to TRBD1 (5 bases). Germline CDR1 reads MDHEN; CDR2 reads SYDVKM. V dropped 6 bases and J dropped 4 bases, with 9 bases sitting between them. CDR3 length: 13 residues. The CDR3 reads CASSWGGTGELFF. The DNA of the CDR3 is TGTGCCAGCAGCTGGGGCGGCACCGGGGAGCTGTTTTTT.

There are a few counts of this clone. The CDR3 loop is CASSDIAGDTDTQYF. The CDR3 DNA is TGTGCCAGCAGTGACATAGCGGGGGACACAGATACGCAGTATTTT. The chain links TRBV6-4 to TRBJ2-3; 9 positions agree with TRBD2. Germline CDR1 MRHNA, CDR2 SNTAGT. The CDR3 extends over 15 amino acids. V trimming: 2 bases; J trimming: 2 bases; junction bases outside the gene matches: 2.

The chain combines TRBV6-5 with TRBJ1-1; D might be TRBD1 (6 bases). V lost 5 bases, J lost 4 bases, and 17 bases lay in between. Germline lookup yields CDR1 MNHEY and CDR2 SVGAGI. The CDR3 contains 15 residues. CDR3 amino acids: CASSPGQGRGTEAFF. The CDR3 nucleotides read TGTGCCAGCAGTCCCGGGCAGGGGAGAGGCACTGAAGCTTTCTTT.

This sequence joins TRBV5-8 and TRBJ1-2, with D possibly TRBD1 on 5 matching bases. This CDR3 region has 15 residues. Germline V CDR1 and CDR2: SGHTS, YDEGEE. The V end lost 6 bases, the J end lost 1 base, and 16 bases lay between the germline ends. Here the CDR3 reads CASTRTGGDNYGYTF. The CDR3 DNA sequence: TGTGCCAGCACCCGAACGGGGGGGGATAACTATGGCTACACCTTC.

This chain links TRBV10-3 with TRBJ1-1; TRBD1 is a possible D gene (6 bases). The CDR3 spans 13 residues. Between the trimmed V and J ends, which lost 6 bases and 5 bases, there was a span of 13 bases. Germline V gives CDR1 ENHRY, CDR2 SYGVKD. CDR3 in amino acids: CAIRRTDDTEAFF. In DNA, the CDR3 is TGTGCCATCAGGAGGACAGACGATACTGAAGCTTTCTTT.

This clone was counted once. This rearrangement joins TRBV5-1 to TRBJ2-2; TRBD1 might be the D (6 bases). Trimming stripped 1 base from V and 1 base from J, with 8 bases between. Germline CDR1 reads SGHRS; CDR2 reads YFSETQ. CDR3 length: 15 residues. In DNA, the CDR3 is TGCGCCAGCAGCTTGACAGGGATGAACACCGGGGAGCTGTTTTTT. Amino acid sequence: CASSLTGMNTGELFF.

The rearrangement links TRBV11-2 to TRBJ2-3; TRBD2 aligns across 7 bases. This CDR3 has 17 residues. V was clipped by 5 bases and J by 5 bases; unmatched bases: 16. The germline CDR1 and CDR2 sequences are SGHAT and FQNNGV. The CDR3: CASSPLRGSFMGDTQYF. The CDR3 region has the DNA TGTGCCAGCAGCCCCCTGCGGGGGAGCTTTATGGGAGATACGCAGTATTTT.

The gene calls are TRBV7-9 and TRBJ2-3; D possibly corresponds to TRBD2 (5 bases). CDR1 and CDR2 (germline): SEHNR, FQNEAQ (reference sequence). V gave up 2 bases and J gave up 1 base, with 22 bases separating them. CDR3 length equals 19 residues. Written as DNA, the CDR3 is TGTGCCAGCAGCTTATCTAAAACGGCCCCCCGGCGGGGCACAGATACGCAGTATTTT. It codes for CASSLSKTAPRRGTDTQYF.

In DNA, the CDR3 is TGTGCCAGCAGCCGGAGAGACTATAGCAATCAGCCCCAGCATTTT. Amino acid sequence: CASSRRDYSNQPQHF. The chain employs TRBV3-1 (or the pseudogene TRBV3-2) and TRBJ1-5; D unresolved. The CDR3 extends over 15 amino acids. Germline assignment: CDR1 LGHDT and CDR2 YNNKEL (reference sequence). V was trimmed by 4 bases and J by 0 bases, leaving 10 bases between them.

The chain employs TRBV20-1 and TRBJ2-5; D is unclear. The CDR3 has 11 residues. V lost 7 bases to trimming and J lost 5 bases, with 11 bases between them. CDR1 is DFQATT and CDR2 is SNEGSKA in the germline V gene (reference sequence). CDR3 amino acids: CSGRFGETQYF. In nucleotides, the CDR3 is TGCAGTGGTCGGTTCGGGGAGACCCAGTACTTC.

A single count supports this clone. V is TRBV5-4 and J is TRBJ1-5; no definite D call. Trimming pared 1 base from V and 0 bases from J, leaving 8 bases between. Germline CDR1 reads SGHNT; CDR2 reads YYREEE (reference sequence). CDR3 length equals 15 residues. CDR3 in DNA: TGTGCCAGCAGCTTGCAAGGCGGTAGCAATCAGCCCCAGCATTTT. The encoded protein is CASSLQGGSNQPQHF.

The chain employs TRBV7-4 and TRBJ2-7; 9 nucleotides agree with TRBD2. Looked up from germline, CDR1 is SGHVT and CDR2 is SQSDAQ. The CDR3 is 13 amino acids. V shed 7 bases, J shed 2 bases, and the junction held 3 bases outside the gene matches. The CDR3 DNA follows: TGTGCCAGCACTAGCGGGGTTACCTACGAGCAGTACTTC. Amino acids: CASTSGVTYEQYF.

The gene calls are TRBV5-1 and TRBJ1-1; TRBD1 aligns across 9 bases. Germline CDR1 reads SGHRS; CDR2 reads YFSETQ. Unmatched junction bases numbered 5, after V lost 3 bases and J lost 5 bases. CDR3 size: 14 residues. The CDR3 DNA sequence: TGCGCCAGCAGCTCTAGGACAGGGGTGACTGAAGCTTTCTTT. Translation: CASSSRTGVTEAFF.

The chain recombines TRBV28 with TRBJ2-7; D possibly corresponds to TRBD1 (5 bases). The CDR3 is 15 residues long. Germline V gene sequence: CDR1 MDHEN, CDR2 SYDVKM. V was cut by 3 bases and J by 0 bases, with 12 bases left in between. DNA for the CDR3: TGTGCCAGCAGTTTTGTGACAGAAAGCTCCTACGAGCAGTACTTC. Translation: CASSFVTESSYEQYF.